This T cell receptor (beta chain) was recovered during a study of CD8 T cells in ankylosing spondylitis. Study-level findings and limits: Some of these motif variants have turned up before, in reports on reactive arthritis synovial fluid and blood. Matched ankylosing spondylitis synovial fluid reportedly showed significant enrichment of disease-linked clones. What appeared characteristic of ankylosing spondylitis blood was a TCR beta motif of fewer than ten highly homologous variants.

This clonotype has more than one count but fewer than ten. Its antigen remains unknown. The CDR3 totals 18 residues. Germline V lookup: CDR1 SGHAT, CDR2 FQDESV (reference sequence). J was trimmed by 8 bases and V by 1 base; bases with no gene match: 10. From the 5' RACE reads, TCRdb called clonotypes with MiXCR, one entry per CDR3 protein. Among about 220,000 distinct CDR3 sequences, around 18% were seen once, and the ten largest hold 42%. This chain links TRBV11-1 with TRBJ2-1, with 14 bases identical to TRBD2. Material for sequencing was blood, either unsorted or a sorted T cell fraction (not recorded which). This receptor was identified in a male donor with ankylosing spondylitis. CDR3 in DNA: TGTGCCAGCAGCTTAGTGGGACTAGCGGGAGCGGGAATACATGAGCAGTTCTTC. As protein: CASSLVGLAGAGIHEQFF.